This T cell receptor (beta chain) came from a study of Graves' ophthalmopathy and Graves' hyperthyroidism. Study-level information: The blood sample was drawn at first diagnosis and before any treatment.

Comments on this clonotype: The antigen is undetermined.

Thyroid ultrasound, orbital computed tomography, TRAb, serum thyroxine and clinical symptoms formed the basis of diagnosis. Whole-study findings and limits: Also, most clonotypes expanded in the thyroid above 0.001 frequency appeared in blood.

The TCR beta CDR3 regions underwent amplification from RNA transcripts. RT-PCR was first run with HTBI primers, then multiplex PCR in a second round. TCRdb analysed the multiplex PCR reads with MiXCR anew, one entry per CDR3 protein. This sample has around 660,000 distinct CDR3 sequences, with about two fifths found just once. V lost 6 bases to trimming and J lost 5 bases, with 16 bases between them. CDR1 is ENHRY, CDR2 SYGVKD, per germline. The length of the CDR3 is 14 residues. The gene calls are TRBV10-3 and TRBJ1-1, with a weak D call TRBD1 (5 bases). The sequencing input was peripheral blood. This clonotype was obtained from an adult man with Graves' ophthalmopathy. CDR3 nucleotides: TGTGCCATCAGCGCTACTGCGGGGGGGACTGAAGCTTTCTTT. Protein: CAISATAGGTEAFF.